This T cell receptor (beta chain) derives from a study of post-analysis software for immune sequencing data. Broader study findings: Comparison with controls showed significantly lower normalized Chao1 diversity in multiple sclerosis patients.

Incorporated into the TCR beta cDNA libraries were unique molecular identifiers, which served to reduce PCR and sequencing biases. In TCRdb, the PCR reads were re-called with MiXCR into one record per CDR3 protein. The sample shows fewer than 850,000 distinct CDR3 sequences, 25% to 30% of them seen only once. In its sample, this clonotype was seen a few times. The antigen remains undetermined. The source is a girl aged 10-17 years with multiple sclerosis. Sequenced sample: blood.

CDR3 in amino acids: CSAATSGSTDTQYF. In nucleotides, the CDR3 is TGCAGCGCCGCGACTAGCGGGAGCACAGATACGCAGTATTTT. The chain joins TRBV29-1 to TRBJ2-3; 10 bases map to TRBD2. There are 14 residues in the CDR3. Germline-derived CDR1 and CDR2 are SQVTM and ANQGSEA. Trimming at V came to 7 bases and at J to 0 bases, leaving 4 bases not matched to a gene.